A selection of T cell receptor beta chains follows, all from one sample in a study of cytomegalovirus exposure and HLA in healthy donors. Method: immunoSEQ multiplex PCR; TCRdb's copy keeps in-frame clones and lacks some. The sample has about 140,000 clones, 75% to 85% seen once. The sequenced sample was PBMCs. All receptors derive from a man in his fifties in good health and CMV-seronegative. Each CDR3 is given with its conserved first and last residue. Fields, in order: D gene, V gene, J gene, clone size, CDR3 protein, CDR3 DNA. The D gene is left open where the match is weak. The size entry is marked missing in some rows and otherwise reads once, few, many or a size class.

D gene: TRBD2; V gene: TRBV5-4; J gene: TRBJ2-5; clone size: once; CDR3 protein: CASSSIAGGGSKETQYF; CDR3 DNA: TGTGCCAGCAGCTCCATTGCGGGGGGAGGGTCCAAGGAGACCCAGTACTTC
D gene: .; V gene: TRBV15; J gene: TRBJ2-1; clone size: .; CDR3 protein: CATSRDERLSSYNEQFF; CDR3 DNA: TGTGCCACCAGCAGAGACGAGAGGTTGAGCTCCTACAATGAGCAGTTCTTC
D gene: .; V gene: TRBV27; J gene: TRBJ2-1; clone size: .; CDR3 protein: CASSLGGPDEQFF; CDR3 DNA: TGTGCCAGCAGTCTAGGCGGTCCCGATGAGCAGTTCTTC
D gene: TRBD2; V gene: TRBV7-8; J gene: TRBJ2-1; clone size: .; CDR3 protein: CASSLDIASGGYNEQFF; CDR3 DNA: TGTGCCAGCAGCTTAGATATAGCCAGCGGGGGGTACAATGAGCAGTTCTTC
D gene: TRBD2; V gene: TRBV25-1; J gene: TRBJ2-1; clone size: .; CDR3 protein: CASLLAYNEQFF; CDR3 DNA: TGTGCCAGTTTACTAGCGTACAATGAGCAGTTCTTC
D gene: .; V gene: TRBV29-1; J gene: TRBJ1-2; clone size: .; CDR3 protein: CSARTSGYTF; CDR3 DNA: TGCAGCGCCCGGACATCAGGCTACACCTTC
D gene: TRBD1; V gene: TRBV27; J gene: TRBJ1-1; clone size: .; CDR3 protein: CASTLGQGYTEAFF; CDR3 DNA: TGTGCCAGCACCCTGGGACAGGGATACACTGAAGCTTTCTTT
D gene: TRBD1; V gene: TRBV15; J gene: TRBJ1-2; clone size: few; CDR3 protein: CATSSDRGQSYTF; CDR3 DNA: TGTGCCACCAGCAGCGACAGGGGTCAGAGCTACACCTTC
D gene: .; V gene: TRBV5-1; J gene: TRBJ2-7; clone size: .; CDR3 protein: CASSIDRAYEQYF; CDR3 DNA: TGCGCCAGCAGTATTGACAGAGCCTACGAGCAGTACTTC
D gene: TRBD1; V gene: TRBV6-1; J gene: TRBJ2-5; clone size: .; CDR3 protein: CATRIPGQGLETQYF; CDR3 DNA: TGTGCCACGAGAATACCGGGACAGGGACTCGAGACCCAGTACTTC
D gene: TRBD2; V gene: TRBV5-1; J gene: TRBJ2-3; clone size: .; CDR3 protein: CASSTSGGDRSTDTQYF; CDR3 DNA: TGCGCCAGCTCGACTAGCGGGGGAGACCGTAGCACAGATACGCAGTATTTT
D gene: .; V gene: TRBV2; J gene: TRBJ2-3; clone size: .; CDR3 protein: CASSETRGSTDTQYF; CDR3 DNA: TGTGCCAGCAGTGAAACCCGGGGAAGCACAGATACGCAGTATTTT
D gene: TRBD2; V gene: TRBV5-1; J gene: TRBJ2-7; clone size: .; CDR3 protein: CASSLAGTSYEQYF; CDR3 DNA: TGCGCCAGCAGCTTGGCCGGGACTAGCTACGAGCAGTACTTC
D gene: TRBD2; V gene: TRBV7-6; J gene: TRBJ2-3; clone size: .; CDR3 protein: CASSLETSGVSTDTQYF; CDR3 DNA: TGTGCCAGCAGCTTGGAGACTAGCGGGGTTAGCACAGATACGCAGTATTTT
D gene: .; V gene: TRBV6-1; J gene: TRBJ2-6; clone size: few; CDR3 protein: CASSARRTDAPGANVLTF; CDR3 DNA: TGTGCCAGCAGTGCCCGCCGAACAGACGCACCTGGGGCCAACGTCCTGACTTTC
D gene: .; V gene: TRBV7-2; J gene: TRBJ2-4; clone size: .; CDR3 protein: CASSDQPIAGAMIQYF; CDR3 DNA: TGTGCCAGCAGCGACCAACCTATTGCGGGGGCCATGATTCAGTACTTC
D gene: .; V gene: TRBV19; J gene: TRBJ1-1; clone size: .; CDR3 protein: CASSIGRGDTEAFF; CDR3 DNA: TGTGCCAGTAGTATCGGGAGGGGCGACACTGAAGCTTTCTTT
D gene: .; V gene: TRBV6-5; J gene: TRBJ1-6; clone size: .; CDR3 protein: CASSYLIGDSPLHF; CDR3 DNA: TGTGCCAGCAGTTACCTCATCGGAGACTCACCCCTCCACTTT
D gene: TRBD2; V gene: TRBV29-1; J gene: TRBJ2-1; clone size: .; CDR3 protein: CSVETGTSGIYNEQFF; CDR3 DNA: TGCAGCGTTGAAACAGGGACTAGCGGGATCTACAATGAGCAGTTCTTC
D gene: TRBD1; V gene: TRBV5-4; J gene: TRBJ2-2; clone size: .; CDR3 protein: CASSLGTGGTGELFF; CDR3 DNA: TGTGCCAGCAGCCTCGGGACAGGGGGTACCGGGGAGCTGTTTTTT
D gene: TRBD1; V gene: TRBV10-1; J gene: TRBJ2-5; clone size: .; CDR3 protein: CASSPGDRGLETQYF; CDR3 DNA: TGCGCCAGCAGTCCGGGGGACAGGGGGCTCGAGACCCAGTACTTC
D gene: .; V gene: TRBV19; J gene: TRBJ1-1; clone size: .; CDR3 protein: CASSMRGETPEAFF; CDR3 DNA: TGTGCCAGTAGTATGCGTGGGGAGACCCCTGAAGCTTTCTTT
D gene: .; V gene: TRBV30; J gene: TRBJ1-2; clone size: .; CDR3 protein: CAWSRQTGYGYTF; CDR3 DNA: TGTGCCTGGAGCCGTCAGACAGGCTATGGCTACACCTTC
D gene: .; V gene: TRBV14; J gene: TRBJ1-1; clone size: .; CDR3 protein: CASSQQGSRTEAFF; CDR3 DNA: TGTGCCAGCAGCCAACAGGGGAGTCGAACTGAAGCTTTCTTT
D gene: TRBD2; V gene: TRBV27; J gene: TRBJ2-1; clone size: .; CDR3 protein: CASSFLRGAGEVFNEQFF; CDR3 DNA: TGTGCCAGCAGTTTTCTGCGCGGTGCGGGGGAGGTGTTTAATGAGCAGTTCTTC
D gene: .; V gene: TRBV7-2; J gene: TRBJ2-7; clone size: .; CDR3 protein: CASSLGANTAYEQYF; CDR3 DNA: TGTGCCAGCAGCTTAGGGGCTAATACGGCCTACGAGCAGTACTTC
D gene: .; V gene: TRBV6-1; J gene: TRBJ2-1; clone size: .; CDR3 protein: CASKTQGDSYNEQFF; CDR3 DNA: TGTGCCAGCAAGACACAGGGCGACTCCTACAATGAGCAGTTCTTC
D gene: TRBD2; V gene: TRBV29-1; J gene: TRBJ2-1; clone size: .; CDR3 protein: CSVDPPSGRAGEQFF; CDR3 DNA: TGCAGCGTTGATCCTCCTAGCGGGAGGGCCGGTGAGCAGTTCTTC
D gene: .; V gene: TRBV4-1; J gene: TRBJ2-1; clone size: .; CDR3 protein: CASSQEKAANEQFF; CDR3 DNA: TGCGCCAGCAGCCAAGAGAAGGCGGCTAATGAGCAGTTCTTC
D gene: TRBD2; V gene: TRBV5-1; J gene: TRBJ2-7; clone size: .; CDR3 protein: CASNLGGGSSYEQYF; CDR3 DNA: TGCGCCAGCAACCTCGGGGGAGGGAGCTCCTACGAGCAGTACTTC
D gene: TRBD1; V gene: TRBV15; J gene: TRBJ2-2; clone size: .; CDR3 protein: CATSTRDRVDTGELFF; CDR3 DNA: TGTGCCACCAGCACCCGGGACAGGGTAGACACCGGGGAGCTGTTTTTT
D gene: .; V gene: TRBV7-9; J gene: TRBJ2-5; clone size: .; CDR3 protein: CASSLPREQGEETQYF; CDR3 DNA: TGTGCCAGCTCTCTGCCCCGGGAGCAGGGAGAAGAGACCCAGTACTTC
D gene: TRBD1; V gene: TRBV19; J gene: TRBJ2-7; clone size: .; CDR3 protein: CASSAQTGTYEQYF; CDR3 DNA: TGTGCCAGTAGTGCCCAGACAGGGACCTACGAGCAGTACTTC
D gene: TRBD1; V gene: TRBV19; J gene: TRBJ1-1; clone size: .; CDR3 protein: CASRNGQGASEAFF; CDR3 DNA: TGTGCCAGTAGAAATGGACAGGGGGCCTCTGAAGCTTTCTTT
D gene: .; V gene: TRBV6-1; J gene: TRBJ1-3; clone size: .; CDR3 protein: CASSGLRGGSGNTIYF; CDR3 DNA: TGTGCCAGCAGTGGCCTTCGGGGGGGCTCTGGAAACACCATATATTTT
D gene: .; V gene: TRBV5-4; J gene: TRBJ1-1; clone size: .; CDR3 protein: CASTKVGAEAFF; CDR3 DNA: TGTGCCAGCACCAAAGTAGGGGCAGAAGCTTTCTTT
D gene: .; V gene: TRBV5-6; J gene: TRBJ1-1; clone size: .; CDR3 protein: CASSPSGVSRNTEAFF; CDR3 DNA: TGTGCCAGCAGCCCAAGCGGTGTGTCGAGGAACACTGAAGCTTTCTTT
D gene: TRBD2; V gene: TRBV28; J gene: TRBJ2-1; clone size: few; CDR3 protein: CASSLNWASGYNEQFF; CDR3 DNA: TGTGCCAGCAGTTTAAATTGGGCTAGCGGGTACAATGAGCAGTTCTTC
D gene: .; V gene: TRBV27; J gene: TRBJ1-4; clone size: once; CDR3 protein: CASNRGGATNEKLFF; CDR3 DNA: TGTGCCAGCAACAGAGGGGGAGCAACTAATGAAAAACTGTTTTTT
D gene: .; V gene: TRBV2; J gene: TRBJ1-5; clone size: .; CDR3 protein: CASREIQGEQPQHF; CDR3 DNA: TGTGCCAGCAGGGAAATACAGGGCGAGCAGCCCCAGCATTTT
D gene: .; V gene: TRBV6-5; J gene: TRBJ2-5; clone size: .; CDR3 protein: CASSYRGSGGETQYF; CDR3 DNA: TGTGCCAGCAGTTATCGGGGGAGTGGAGGAGAGACCCAGTACTTC
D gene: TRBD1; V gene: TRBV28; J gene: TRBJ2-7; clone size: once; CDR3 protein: CASSLVGTGLYEQYF; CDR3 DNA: TGTGCCAGCAGTTTGGTTGGGACAGGGTTGTACGAGCAGTACTTC
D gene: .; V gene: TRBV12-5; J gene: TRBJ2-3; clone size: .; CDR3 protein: CASGLILEGDTQYF; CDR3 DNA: TGTGCTAGTGGTTTGATCCTCGAGGGCGATACGCAGTATTTT
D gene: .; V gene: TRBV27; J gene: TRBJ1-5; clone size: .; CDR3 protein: CASSFGGGAGNQPQHF; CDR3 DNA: TGTGCCAGCAGTTTCGGCGGAGGCGCTGGCAATCAGCCCCAGCATTTT
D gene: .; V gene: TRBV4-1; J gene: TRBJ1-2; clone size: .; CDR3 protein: CASSQDDRDTNYGYTF; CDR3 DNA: TGCGCCAGCAGCCAAGATGACCGGGACACTAACTATGGCTACACCTTC
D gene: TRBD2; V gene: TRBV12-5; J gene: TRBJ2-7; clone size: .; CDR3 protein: CASGLVEGGLAGFEQYF; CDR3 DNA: TGTGCTAGTGGTTTGGTCGAGGGGGGACTAGCGGGATTCGAGCAGTACTTC
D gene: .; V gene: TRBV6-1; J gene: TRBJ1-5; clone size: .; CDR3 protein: CASSEGKVINQPQHF; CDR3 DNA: TGTGCCAGCAGTGAGGGCAAGGTTATCAATCAGCCCCAGCATTTT
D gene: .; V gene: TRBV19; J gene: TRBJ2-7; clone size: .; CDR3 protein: CASSMGRDSYEQYF; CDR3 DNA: TGTGCCAGTAGTATGGGCAGGGACTCCTACGAGCAGTACTTC
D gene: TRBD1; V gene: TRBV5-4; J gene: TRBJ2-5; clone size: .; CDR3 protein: CASSSGTGGGETQYF; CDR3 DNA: TGTGCCAGCAGCAGCGGGACAGGGGGAGGGGAGACCCAGTACTTC